This T cell receptor beta chain originates from a study of regulatory T cells in long-lasting Graves disease. As for the study in general: Antithyroid drug intake by newly diagnosed Graves' patients had lasted under 3 months. Findings and limits, study-wide: With persistent disease, TRBV28, TRBJ1-2 and TRBJ2-5 were the favored segments.

According to the study, TCR beta libraries were built with iRepertoire HTBI primers and CDR3-region Arm-PCR. Via MiXCR, TCRdb re-called the multiplex PCR reads, giving one row per CDR3 protein. The sample has about 240,000 distinct CDR3 sequences; 20% to 25% are singletons. This clonotype has at least ten counts. The target antigen is unknown. This sample's time point: newly diagnosed GD, antithyroid drugs for less than 3 months. PBMCs provided the RNA from which the TCR library was made. The germline V gene encodes CDR1 DFQATT and CDR2 SNEGSKA (reference sequence). Deletions cut 5 bases from V and 3 bases from J, with 17 bases between. The length of the CDR3 is 14 residues.

Specimen: peripheral blood mononuclear cells (PBMCs), collected at new diagnosis, from a patient treated with antithyroid drugs. The V call is TRBV20-1, the J call TRBJ2-7, with a tentative D call TRBD2 (6 bases). This clonotype originated in a female donor with Graves disease. CDR3 amino acids: CSAPQRPTSYEQYF. CDR3 sequence (DNA): TGCAGTGCTCCTCAAAGGCCGACTAGCTACGAGCAGTACTTC.